The rows below give T cell receptor beta chains drawn from one sample of a study of blood T cell repertoires in COVID-19. The data were produced by immunoSEQ multiplex PCR, yet TCRdb's version contains in-frame clones alone and is incomplete. Among approximately 280,000 clones listed, around nine tenths were seen once. The specimen sequenced was peripheral blood. The source is a man aged 50 or older with acute or convalescent COVID-19. CDR3s include the opening cysteine and the closing phenylalanine or tryptophan. The order of the fields is J gene, D gene, V gene, clone size, CDR3 protein, CDR3 DNA. D genes are given only for firm matches. Only part of the rows carry a size: once, few, many, or a class if the clone is expanded.

J gene: TRBJ2-5
D gene: TRBD2
V gene: TRBV19
clone size: once
CDR3 protein: CASSIRGGLAGEETQYF
CDR3 DNA: TGTGCCAGTAGTATACGAGGGGGACTAGCGGGGGAAGAGACCCAGTACTTC

J gene: TRBJ2-3
D gene: -
V gene: TRBV5-4
clone size: -
CDR3 protein: CATKTTDTQYF
CDR3 DNA: TGTGCCACCAAGACTACAGATACGCAGTATTTT

J gene: TRBJ1-2
D gene: -
V gene: TRBV27
clone size: -
CDR3 protein: CASSPFGQSNYGYTF
CDR3 DNA: TGTGCCAGCAGTCCATTTGGACAGTCGAACTATGGCTACACCTTC

J gene: TRBJ2-1
D gene: TRBD2
V gene: TRBV7-8
clone size: -
CDR3 protein: CASKTGGSRNNEQFF
CDR3 DNA: TGTGCCAGTAAAACCGGGGGGTCGCGCAACAATGAGCAGTTCTTC

J gene: TRBJ1-1
D gene: -
V gene: TRBV7-2
clone size: -
CDR3 protein: CASSPLGGSNTEAFF
CDR3 DNA: TGTGCCAGCAGCCCCCTGGGAGGGTCTAACACTGAAGCTTTCTTT

J gene: TRBJ1-2
D gene: -
V gene: TRBV5-6
clone size: -
CDR3 protein: CASSLQGLYGYTF
CDR3 DNA: TGTGCCAGCAGCTTGCAGGGCCTCTATGGCTACACCTTC

J gene: TRBJ1-1
D gene: -
V gene: TRBV6-5
clone size: -
CDR3 protein: CASSYSGGEAFF
CDR3 DNA: TGTGCCAGCAGTTACTCGGGGGGTGAAGCTTTCTTT

J gene: TRBJ2-1
D gene: TRBD2
V gene: TRBV18
clone size: once
CDR3 protein: CASSPLQPGLAGGTSYNEQFF
CDR3 DNA: TGTGCCAGCTCACCACTTCAACCGGGACTAGCGGGGGGAACGTCCTACAATGAGCAGTTCTTC

J gene: TRBJ2-7
D gene: -
V gene: TRBV15
clone size: -
CDR3 protein: CATGGNTAIEQYF
CDR3 DNA: TGTGCCACCGGCGGGAACACCGCTATCGAGCAGTACTTC

J gene: TRBJ2-3
D gene: TRBD1
V gene: TRBV5-1
clone size: -
CDR3 protein: CASSLATRDSSSTDTQYF
CDR3 DNA: TGCGCCAGCAGCTTAGCAACACGGGACAGTTCTAGCACAGATACGCAGTATTTT

J gene: TRBJ2-5
D gene: -
V gene: TRBV3-1/TRBV3-2
clone size: once
CDR3 protein: CASSQSLAKETQYF
CDR3 DNA: TGTGCCAGCAGCCAGTCACTAGCAAAAGAGACCCAGTACTTC

J gene: TRBJ1-5
D gene: -
V gene: TRBV6-5
clone size: many
CDR3 protein: CASSSQQNQPQHF
CDR3 DNA: TGTGCCAGCAGTTCACAGCAAAATCAGCCCCAGCATTTT

J gene: TRBJ2-2
D gene: -
V gene: TRBV14
clone size: -
CDR3 protein: CASSPDWFGELFF
CDR3 DNA: TGTGCCAGCAGCCCCGACTGGTTCGGGGAGCTGTTTTTT

J gene: TRBJ1-2
D gene: TRBD1
V gene: TRBV5-1
clone size: -
CDR3 protein: CASSLAGQADGYTF
CDR3 DNA: TGCGCCAGCAGCTTGGCCGGACAGGCGGATGGCTACACCTTC

J gene: TRBJ2-7
D gene: -
V gene: TRBV6-5
clone size: -
CDR3 protein: CASSYPDGVGEQYF
CDR3 DNA: TGTGCCAGCAGTTACCCTGACGGGGTTGGCGAGCAGTACTTC

J gene: TRBJ2-3
D gene: TRBD1
V gene: TRBV12-3/TRBV12-4
clone size: few
CDR3 protein: CASRKTGGGQYF
CDR3 DNA: TGTGCCAGCAGAAAAACAGGGGGAGGGCAGTATTTT

J gene: TRBJ2-1
D gene: TRBD1
V gene: TRBV7-3
clone size: -
CDR3 protein: CASSSPGQGSEQFF
CDR3 DNA: TGTGCCAGCAGCTCCCCGGGACAGGGCAGTGAGCAGTTCTTC

J gene: TRBJ2-1
D gene: TRBD2
V gene: TRBV14
clone size: -
CDR3 protein: CASSPREEWVAGRNEQFF
CDR3 DNA: TGTGCCAGCAGCCCAAGAGAGGAGTGGGTAGCGGGGCGCAATGAGCAGTTCTTC

J gene: TRBJ1-4
D gene: TRBD1
V gene: TRBV6-5
clone size: -
CDR3 protein: CASRGTVNEKLFF
CDR3 DNA: TGTGCCAGCAGGGGGACAGTAAATGAAAAACTGTTTTTT

J gene: TRBJ2-5
D gene: -
V gene: TRBV7-3
clone size: -
CDR3 protein: CASSPSAGGTQYF
CDR3 DNA: TGTGCCAGCAGCCCCAGCGCCGGGGGGACCCAGTACTTC

J gene: TRBJ1-1
D gene: TRBD1
V gene: TRBV6-2/TRBV6-3
clone size: -
CDR3 protein: CASSYPNRGGTEAFF
CDR3 DNA: TGTGCCAGCAGTTACCCGAACAGGGGAGGCACTGAAGCTTTCTTT

J gene: TRBJ1-4
D gene: TRBD1
V gene: TRBV3-1/TRBV3-2
clone size: -
CDR3 protein: CASSQGQGNEKLFF
CDR3 DNA: TGTGCCAGCAGCCAGGGACAGGGGAATGAAAAACTGTTTTTT

J gene: TRBJ2-1
D gene: TRBD2
V gene: TRBV9
clone size: -
CDR3 protein: CASSVSGLAGRSSYNEQFF
CDR3 DNA: TGTGCCAGCAGCGTAAGTGGACTAGCGGGACGAAGCTCCTACAATGAGCAGTTCTTC

J gene: TRBJ1-6
D gene: -
V gene: TRBV18
clone size: -
CDR3 protein: CASSPQLNSPLHF
CDR3 DNA: TGTGCCAGCTCACCACAGCTCAATTCACCCCTCCACTTT

J gene: TRBJ2-3
D gene: -
V gene: TRBV11-2
clone size: -
CDR3 protein: CASSWEGGPVDTQYF
CDR3 DNA: TGTGCCAGCAGCTGGGAAGGAGGGCCGGTTGATACGCAGTATTTT

J gene: TRBJ1-1
D gene: -
V gene: TRBV27
clone size: -
CDR3 protein: CASSTPGGGVTEAFF
CDR3 DNA: TGTGCCAGCAGTACGCCCGGGGGAGGTGTCACTGAAGCTTTCTTT

J gene: TRBJ2-3
D gene: TRBD2
V gene: TRBV9
clone size: -
CDR3 protein: CASSASGGYTDTQYF
CDR3 DNA: TGTGCCAGCAGCGCGAGCGGGGGGTACACAGATACGCAGTATTTT

J gene: TRBJ2-1
D gene: TRBD2
V gene: TRBV5-1
clone size: once
CDR3 protein: CASSLARGGASHEQFF
CDR3 DNA: TGCGCCAGCAGCTTGGCCCGCGGGGGGGCATCACATGAGCAGTTCTTC

J gene: TRBJ2-1
D gene: -
V gene: TRBV6-2/TRBV6-3
clone size: -
CDR3 protein: CASSYSGYGEQFF
CDR3 DNA: TGTGCCAGCAGTTATTCAGGGTACGGTGAGCAGTTCTTC

J gene: TRBJ1-1
D gene: -
V gene: TRBV12-3/TRBV12-4
clone size: -
CDR3 protein: CASSQGTRTEAFF
CDR3 DNA: TGTGCCAGCAGTCAGGGGACCCGGACCGAAGCTTTCTTT

J gene: TRBJ2-1
D gene: -
V gene: TRBV2
clone size: -
CDR3 protein: CASSALNEQFF
CDR3 DNA: TGTGCCAGCAGTGCCCTCAATGAGCAGTTCTTC

J gene: TRBJ2-5
D gene: TRBD2
V gene: TRBV7-2
clone size: -
CDR3 protein: CASSLDWASGGAGETQYF
CDR3 DNA: TGTGCCAGCAGCTTAGATTGGGCTAGCGGGGGGGCAGGAGAGACCCAGTACTTC

J gene: TRBJ1-1
D gene: -
V gene: TRBV2
clone size: -
CDR3 protein: CASSATGGETEAFF
CDR3 DNA: TGTGCCAGCAGTGCAACGGGGGGGGAGACTGAAGCTTTCTTT

J gene: TRBJ2-7
D gene: TRBD2
V gene: TRBV3-1/TRBV3-2
clone size: -
CDR3 protein: CASSPGLAGEAYEQYF
CDR3 DNA: TGTGCCAGCAGCCCCGGACTAGCGGGGGAAGCCTACGAGCAGTACTTC

J gene: TRBJ1-1
D gene: TRBD1
V gene: TRBV3-1/TRBV3-2
clone size: -
CDR3 protein: CASRTGGLNTEAFF
CDR3 DNA: TGTGCCAGCCGGACAGGGGGCTTGAACACTGAAGCTTTCTTT

J gene: TRBJ2-2
D gene: -
V gene: TRBV18
clone size: -
CDR3 protein: CASSPPVRGTWSGELFF
CDR3 DNA: TGTGCCAGCTCACCACCGGTGAGGGGGACGTGGTCCGGGGAGCTGTTTTTT

J gene: TRBJ2-7
D gene: TRBD1
V gene: TRBV6-2/TRBV6-3
clone size: -
CDR3 protein: CASSPGQGRLYEQYF
CDR3 DNA: TGTGCCAGCAGCCCAGGACAGGGTCGTCTATACGAGCAGTACTTC

J gene: TRBJ1-5
D gene: -
V gene: TRBV19
clone size: -
CDR3 protein: CASLRGREYNGNQPQHF
CDR3 DNA: TGTGCCAGCCTCCGGGGTCGGGAATATAACGGCAATCAGCCCCAGCATTTT

J gene: TRBJ1-1
D gene: TRBD1
V gene: TRBV4-2
clone size: -
CDR3 protein: CASSFNRGDTEAFF
CDR3 DNA: TGTGCCAGCAGTTTTAACAGGGGGGACACTGAAGCTTTCTTT

J gene: TRBJ1-6
D gene: -
V gene: TRBV10-3
clone size: -
CDR3 protein: CAIRDRGNFLHF
CDR3 DNA: TGTGCCATCAGGGATAGGGGGAATTTCCTCCACTTT

J gene: TRBJ1-1
D gene: TRBD1
V gene: TRBV2
clone size: -
CDR3 protein: CASSETRGLTEAFF
CDR3 DNA: TGTGCCAGCAGTGAGACCAGGGGGCTGACTGAAGCTTTCTTT

J gene: TRBJ2-7
D gene: TRBD1
V gene: TRBV10-2
clone size: once
CDR3 protein: CASRPGQGAYEQYF
CDR3 DNA: TGCGCCAGCAGGCCGGGACAGGGGGCCTACGAGCAGTACTTC